This T cell receptor (beta chain) was found in a study of T cells in Graves' hyperthyroidism and ophthalmopathy. The CDR3 is made up of 14 amino acids. Germline trimming cut 7 bases from V and 8 bases from J; bases unmatched to any gene: 11. The germline gives CDR1 MDHEN, CDR2 SYDVKM. RNA transcripts were the template for amplifying TCR beta CDR3 regions. First-round RT-PCR of the TCR CDR3 relied on the HTBI primer set. TCRdb analysed the multiplex PCR reads with MiXCR anew, one entry per CDR3 protein. The repertoire holds over 250,000 distinct CDR3 sequences, over 20% seen once, with around 62% in the top ten. A few counts support this clonotype.

The chain has TRBV28 and TRBJ2-1, with 7 bases that match TRBD1. The sequencing input was blood. The sequence was obtained from a man aged 25-40 years with Graves' ophthalmopathy. CDR3: CASTNPQGEDEQFF. CDR3 DNA: TGTGCCAGCACCAACCCCCAGGGGGAAGATGAGCAGTTCTTC. The whole variable domain, remainder taken from reference TRBV28 and TRBJ2-1, is DVKVTQSSRYLVKRTGEKVFLECVQDMDHENMFWYRQDPGLGLRLIYFSYDVKMKEKGDIPEGYSVSREKKERFSLILESASTNQTSMYLCASTNPQGEDEQFFGPGTRLTVL.